These T cell receptor beta chains were read from a single sample in a study of cytomegalovirus exposure and HLA in healthy donors. Sequencing used immunoSEQ multiplex PCR; TCRdb keeps in-frame clones, though not all of them. Of around 150,000 clones listed, about 80% are singletons. What was sequenced was PBMCs. These receptors were collected from a man aged 18-30 years in good health and CMV-seropositive. CDR3s include the opening cysteine and the closing phenylalanine or tryptophan. The D gene is left open where the match is weak. Expanded clones are given a class, and other clones once, few, many or no size at all.

v_gene	d_gene	j_gene	abundance	CDR3aa	CDR3nt
TRBV25-1	-	TRBJ2-3	-	CASSEVGPPGSQYF	TGTGCCAGCAGTGAGGTGGGCCCGCCAGGCTCTCAGTATTTT
TRBV27	TRBD1	TRBJ1-2	-	CASAVDRGNYGYTF	TGTGCCAGCGCGGTGGACAGGGGTAACTATGGCTACACCTTC
TRBV25-1	TRBD1	TRBJ2-1	-	CASSALRGGLGSNEQFF	TGTGCCAGCAGTGCTTTGAGAGGGGGCCTCGGGTCCAATGAGCAGTTCTTC
TRBV7-9	TRBD1	TRBJ1-4	-	CASSLKGALNEKLFF	TGTGCCAGCAGCCTTAAGGGGGCGCTTAATGAAAAACTGTTTTTT
TRBV6-5	TRBD2	TRBJ2-7	-	CASSFGSSGSKEQYF	TGTGCCAGCAGTTTTGGTTCTAGCGGGAGTAAAGAGCAGTACTTC
TRBV5-4	-	TRBJ1-4	-	CASSQEANEKLFF	TGTGCCAGCAGCCAAGAGGCTAATGAAAAACTGTTTTTT
TRBV6-1	TRBD1	TRBJ2-5	few	CASSVGQDQETQYF	TGTGCCAGCAGTGTCGGACAGGACCAAGAGACCCAGTACTTC
TRBV29-1	-	TRBJ1-1	-	CSASGQPNTEAFF	TGCAGCGCGTCGGGACAACCGAACACTGAAGCTTTCTTT
TRBV6-1	-	TRBJ2-1	-	CASTIGAEQFF	TGTGCCAGCACGATTGGGGCGGAGCAGTTCTTC
TRBV5-4	-	TRBJ2-6	-	CASSLDRAGAGANGLTF	TGTGCCAGCAGCTTGGACAGGGCCGGCGCTGGGGCCAACGGCCTGACTTTC
TRBV4-1	TRBD1	TRBJ1-2	-	CASSPGQGAGYGYTF	TGCGCCAGCAGCCCCGGACAGGGGGCAGGGTATGGCTACACCTTC
TRBV7-2	TRBD1	TRBJ2-7	-	CASSLARTGTNEQYF	TGTGCCAGCAGCTTAGCCCGGACAGGGACCAACGAGCAGTACTTC
TRBV21-1	-	TRBJ2-1	-	CASSKGSGEGVNEQFF	TGTGCCAGCAGCAAAGGATCGGGGGAGGGAGTCAATGAGCAGTTCTTC
TRBV7-9	-	TRBJ2-5	-	CASSPGDRETQYF	TGTGCCAGCAGCCCGGGGGACAGAGAGACCCAGTACTTC
TRBV6-5	-	TRBJ2-1	-	CATQGNLVYNEQFF	TGTGCCACTCAGGGAAATTTAGTCTACAATGAGCAGTTCTTC
TRBV27	TRBD2	TRBJ2-3	few	CASSFLAGVSPDTQYF	TGTGCCAGCAGTTTTCTAGCGGGAGTTTCCCCAGATACGCAGTATTTT
TRBV7-9	TRBD1	TRBJ1-2	-	CASSLRSGTEDGYTF	TGTGCCAGCAGCTTAAGGTCCGGGACAGAGGATGGCTACACCTTC
TRBV19	-	TRBJ2-7	-	CASSSGFPTQGEQYF	TGTGCCAGTAGCTCCGGCTTCCCTACCCAGGGTGAGCAGTACTTC
TRBV7-2	-	TRBJ2-7	-	CASSLGVSYEQYF	TGTGCCAGCAGCTTAGGAGTCTCCTACGAGCAGTACTTC
TRBV5-4	TRBD2	TRBJ2-2	-	CASSIGLAEPRNTGELFF	TGTGCCAGCAGCATCGGTCTAGCGGAGCCCCGGAACACCGGGGAGCTGTTTTTT
TRBV11-2	-	TRBJ2-1	-	CASSLGLSDEQFF	TGTGCCAGCAGCTTAGGGTTGTCGGATGAGCAGTTCTTC
TRBV5-4	TRBD1	TRBJ2-7	-	CASSSDRVYEQYF	TGTGCCAGCAGCTCCGACAGGGTCTACGAGCAGTACTTC
TRBV7-8	TRBD2	TRBJ2-4	-	CASSLVSSGGPKGIQYF	TGTGCCAGCAGCTTAGTTTCCAGCGGGGGTCCCAAGGGCATTCAGTACTTC